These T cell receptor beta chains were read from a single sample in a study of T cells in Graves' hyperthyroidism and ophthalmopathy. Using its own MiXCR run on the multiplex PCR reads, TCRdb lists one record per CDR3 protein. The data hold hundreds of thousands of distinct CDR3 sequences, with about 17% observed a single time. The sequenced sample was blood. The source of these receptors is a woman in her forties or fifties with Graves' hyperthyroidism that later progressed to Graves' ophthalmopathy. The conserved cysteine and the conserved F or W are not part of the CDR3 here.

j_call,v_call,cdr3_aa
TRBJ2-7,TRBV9,ASSPTLWGDYEQY
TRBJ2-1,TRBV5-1,AGKGEGSLYNEQF
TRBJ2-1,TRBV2,ASSGPLAGGRNEQF
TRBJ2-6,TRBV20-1,SASQGAFKAYGANVLT
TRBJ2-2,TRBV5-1,ASSLDRGINTGELF
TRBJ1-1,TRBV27,ASSLQDGTEAF
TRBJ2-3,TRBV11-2,ASSSTLVGTQY
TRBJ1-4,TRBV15,ATSRDRGQNEKLF
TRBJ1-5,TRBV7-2,ASSSDRDQPQH
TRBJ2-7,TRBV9,ASSVDDSPQY
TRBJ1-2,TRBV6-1,ASSLRQRGYT
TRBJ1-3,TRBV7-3,ASSLTGGLDTIY
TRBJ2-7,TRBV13,ASSWGTAEQY
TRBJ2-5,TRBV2,ASNSYLGPETQY
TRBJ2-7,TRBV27,ASSWDGYYEQY
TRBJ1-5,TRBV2,ASSDGTGNNQPQH
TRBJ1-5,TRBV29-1,SVAEQGSNQPQH
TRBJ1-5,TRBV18,ASSPEVAGGNQPQH
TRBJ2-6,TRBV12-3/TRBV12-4,ASSPPVSGANVLT
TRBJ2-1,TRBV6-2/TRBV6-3,ASSTHGTSAEQF
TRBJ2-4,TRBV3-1,ASSQAMGAAKNIQY
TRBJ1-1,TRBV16,ASSQGTGVTGAF
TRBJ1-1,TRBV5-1,ASSATPGNTEAF
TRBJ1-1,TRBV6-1,ASSTRRQGNTEAF
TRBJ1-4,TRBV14,ASSQTGLKLF
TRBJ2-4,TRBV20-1,SARDWSAKNIQY
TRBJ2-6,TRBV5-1,ASSLADTFSGANVLT
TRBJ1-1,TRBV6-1,ASSEAHPGQVMNTEAF
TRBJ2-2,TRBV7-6,ASSKTGTHTGELF
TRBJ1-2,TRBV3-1,ASSWDRNYGYT
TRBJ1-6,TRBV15,ATSRDIFAYDSPLH
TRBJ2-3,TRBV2,ASRAPGLAGSTDTQY
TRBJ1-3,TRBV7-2,ASSLAVSSSGNTIY
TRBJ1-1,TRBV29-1,SVGDRVNTEAF
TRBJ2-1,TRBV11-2,ASSLWSGEQF
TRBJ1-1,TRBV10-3,ATRGRGGTEAF
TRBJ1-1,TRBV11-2,ASSSRPTGVTTEAF
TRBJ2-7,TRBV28,ASSLINYEQY
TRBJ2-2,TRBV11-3,ASSLYGGGNTGELF
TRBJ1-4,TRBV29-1,SVGDGATNEKLF
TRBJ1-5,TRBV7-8,ASSWQDRGNQPQH
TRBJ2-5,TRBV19,ASSIGLVAQETQY
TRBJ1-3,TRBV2,ASSGTGRDTIY
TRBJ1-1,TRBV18,ASSPDSGQRMNTEAF
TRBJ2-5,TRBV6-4,ASTPTSGKWETRY
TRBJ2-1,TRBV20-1,SATENRETGNEQF
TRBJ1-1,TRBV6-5,ASSYSLPIGTEAF
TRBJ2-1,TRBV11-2,ASSFQTGPNEQF
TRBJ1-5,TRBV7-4,ASSPKGARGNQPQH
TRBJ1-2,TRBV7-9,ASIRTGGYGYT
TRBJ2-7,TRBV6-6,ASSYLTGTGGDEQY
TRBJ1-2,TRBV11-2,ASSSPDRPHGYT
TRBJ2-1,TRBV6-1,ASSNGQGSYNEQF
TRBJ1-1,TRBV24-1,ATSDGTENTEAF